The 24 T cell receptor beta chains listed next were all sequenced from one sample in a study of Ad26.COV2.S vaccination and SARS-CoV-2 variants. Stated treatment: 15 to 20 received Ad26.COV2.S at low or high dose, single or two shots; about 5 received placebo; per-sample allocation not given. It was on day 63 after the first vaccine or placebo injection that samples were taken. Clones were sequenced by immunoSEQ multiplex PCR, and TCRdb holds only the in-frame ones, with some missing. The profile shows about 320,000 clones, 70% to 90% of them singletons. The sample was peripheral blood, taken in a trial of Ad26.COV2.S vaccine versus placebo. The origin of the receptors is a person aged 18-65 years who received the Ad26.COV2.S COVID-19 vaccine or a placebo.

This clone was seen a handful of times. The chain uses TRBV27 and TRBJ2-2; possible D gene TRBD1, 5 bases. Trimming shortened V by 6 bases and J by 7 bases, and 12 bases separated the two germline ends. The CDR3 consists of 13 residues. CDR1 MNHEY and CDR2 SMNVEV come from the germline V gene (reference sequence). The CDR3 DNA sequence: TGTGCCAGCAGCTGGAAGGGGTTCGGGGAGCTGTTTTTT. It is translated as CASSWKGFGELFF.

This chain joins TRBV27 and TRBJ2-3; tentatively, D is TRBD2 (6 bases). The length of the CDR3 is 15 residues. The V gene's germline CDR1 is MNHEY and CDR2 SMNVEV (reference sequence). The V end was cut by 2 bases, the J end by 6 bases, with 15 bases between. CDR3 nucleotides: TGTGCCAGCAGTTTAGTGCGCGGGGCGCGGGATACGCAGTATTTT. This encodes CASSLVRGARDTQYF.

The rearrangement links TRBV5-1 to TRBJ2-2, with D possibly being TRBD1 or TRBD2 (6 bases each). The CDR3 runs 18 residues. The V gene's germline CDR1 is SGHRS and CDR2 YFSETQ. The ends were cut back, 3 bases at V and 2 bases at J, with 20 bases in the middle. The CDR3, as DNA: TGCGCCAGCAGCTCGGGAGCACCGGGACACCTTAACACCGGGGAGCTGTTTTTT. Translating it yields CASSSGAPGHLNTGELFF. Combining the CDR3 with reference TRBV5-1 and TRBJ2-2 gives the whole variable domain KAGVTQTPRYLIKTRGQQVTLSCSPISGHRSVSWYQQTPGQGLQFLFEYFSETQRNKGNFPGRFSGRQFSNSRSEMNVSTLELGDSALYLCASSSGAPGHLNTGELFFGEGSRLTVL.

The CDR3 region has the DNA TGTGCCAGCAGTGGGGGACAGGGTCGCGATTCACCCCTCCACTTT. This codes for CASSGGQGRDSPLHF. V and J are TRBV2 and TRBJ1-6; 9 positions agree with TRBD1. This CDR3 spans 15 amino acids. The trim removed 4 bases at V and 8 bases at J, leaving 6 bases unmatched. Germline CDR1 SNHLY, CDR2 FYNNEI.

The rearrangement uses TRBV10-3 and TRBJ1-2; TRBD1 matches 11 bases. The CDR3 spans 12 residues. From germline, CDR1 is ENHRY and CDR2 SYGVKD. V gave up 6 bases and J gave up 8 bases; unmatched junction bases: 2. The CDR3 loop reads CAIRGTGGGYTF. As DNA, the CDR3 is TGTGCCATCAGGGGGACAGGGGGAGGCTACACCTTC.

The chain joins TRBV5-1 to TRBJ1-6; tentative D call: TRBD1 (5 bases). Trimming pared 2 bases from V and 8 bases from J, leaving 17 bases between. The CDR3 is 16 amino acids. Germline CDR1 and CDR2: SGHRS and YFSETQ. The CDR3 is CASSFMGAGQDSPLHF. The DNA of the CDR3 is TGCGCCAGCAGCTTTATGGGCGCAGGGCAGGATTCACCCCTCCACTTT.

This clone occurred once. The CDR3 DNA reads as TGCAGCGTTGAAGCATCGGCGACAGGTATCTATGGCTACACCTTC. Its translation is CSVEASATGIYGYTF. The chain joins TRBV29-1 to TRBJ1-2; weak D call: TRBD1 (6 bases). CDR1 is SQVTM, CDR2 ANQGSEA, per germline. The CDR3 spans 15 residues. Trimming left V 1 base short and J 4 bases short, with 16 bases between.

The chain employs TRBV3-1 (or the pseudogene TRBV3-2) and TRBJ2-5, with D perhaps TRBD2 (6 bases). The V gene lost 4 bases and the J gene lost 2 bases, with 11 bases spanning the gap. CDR3 size: 14 residues. Germline V CDR1 and CDR2: LGHDT, YNNKEL (reference sequence). The CDR3 region is CASSPWTMQETQYF. CDR3 DNA: TGTGCCAGCAGCCCCTGGACTATGCAAGAGACCCAGTACTTC.

The chain links TRBV7-9 to TRBJ2-7; D call uncertain. CDR1 and CDR2 (germline): SEHNR, FQNEAQ (reference sequence). Trimming left V 2 bases short and J 5 bases short, with 10 bases between. The CDR3 extends over 13 amino acids. The CDR3 region has the DNA TGTGCCAGCAGCTTAAATTTAGAGAACGAGCAGTACTTC. Translated: CASSLNLENEQYF.

The chain is built from TRBV30 and TRBJ1-2; D ambiguous. The CDR3 sequence is 11 residues long. V was trimmed by 6 bases and J by 9 bases, leaving 14 bases between them. CDR1 GTSNPN and CDR2 SVGIG come from the germline V gene (reference sequence). CDR3 sequence (DNA): TGTGCCTGCCAACAGAGAGGGAGCTACACCTTC. Translation gives CACQQRGSYTF.

The chain employs TRBV7-8 and TRBJ2-7; D remains ambiguous. The CDR3 length is 14 residues. V lost 5 bases to trimming and J lost 0 bases, with 11 bases between them. Germline values: CDR1 SGHVS, CDR2 FQNEAQ. This CDR3 reads CASSKAQHSYEQYF. The DNA of the CDR3 is TGTGCCAGCAGCAAAGCACAGCACTCCTACGAGCAGTACTTC.

The CDR3 DNA sequence: TGTGCCAACAGAAACCCGGGACTAGCGGTCGAGCAGTACTTC. Amino acid sequence: CANRNPGLAVEQYF. The genes are TRBV27 and TRBJ2-7, with 11 bases identical to TRBD2. The CDR3 consists of 14 residues. Trimming removed 10 bases from V and 6 bases from J; junction bases left unmatched: 11. Germline V gives CDR1 MNHEY, CDR2 SMNVEV (reference sequence).

The V and J genes are TRBV10-3 and TRBJ1-3, with 7 bases fitting TRBD1. The junction had 2 bases not matched to a gene; V was cut back by 0 bases and J by 3 bases. CDR3 length equals 15 residues. The V gene's germline CDR1 is ENHRY and CDR2 SYGVKD. As DNA, the CDR3 is TGTGCCATCAGTGAGTCGGGGACAGTTGGAAACACCATATATTTT. Amino acid sequence: CAISESGTVGNTIYF.

This rearrangement joins TRBV14 to TRBJ2-5; D call uncertain. V lost 2 bases, J lost 0 bases, and 16 bases lay in between. Germline V gene data show CDR1 as SGHDN and CDR2 as FVKESK. The CDR3 contains 17 residues. The CDR3 is CASSQIWAPGYQETQYF. The CDR3 bases are TGTGCCAGCAGCCAAATTTGGGCGCCTGGGTACCAAGAGACCCAGTACTTC. The full variable domain, its missing parts supplied by reference TRBV14 and TRBJ2-5, is EAGVTQFPSHSVIEKGQTVTLRCDPISGHDNLYWYRRVMGKEIKFLLHFVKESKQDESGMPNNRFLAERTGGTYSTLKVQPAELEDSGVYFCASSQIWAPGYQETQYFGPGTRLLVL.

The chain has TRBV18 and TRBJ1-1; D is undetermined. V lost 4 bases and J lost 7, with 10 bases in between. The germline V gene has CDR1 KGHSH and CDR2 LQKENI. This CDR3 contains 12 residues. The CDR3 is CASSQGTGEAFF. The CDR3 DNA sequence: TGTGCCAGCTCACAGGGTACGGGTGAAGCTTTCTTT.

In the case of this clone: This CDR3 is also generated by other DNA sequences in the sample. The chain links TRBV5-1 to TRBJ2-1, with D possibly matching TRBD1 (6 bases). The CDR3 is made up of 14 amino acids. Trimming cost V 2 bases and J 4 bases, with 10 bases left between them. The germline gives CDR1 SGHRS, CDR2 YFSETQ. The CDR3 sequence: CASSLGQGYNEQFF. In nucleotides, the CDR3 is TGCGCCAGCAGCTTAGGGCAGGGGTACAATGAGCAGTTCTTC.

The chain recombines TRBV6-5 with TRBJ2-7; D tentatively reads TRBD1 or TRBD2 (5 bases each). The CDR3 is 15 residues long. V dropped 4 bases and J dropped 3 bases, with 16 bases sitting between them. CDR1 and CDR2 from the germline V gene are MNHEY and SVGAGI. The CDR3 DNA reads TGTGCCAGCAGTTCCGGGACCGAAGATATCTACGAGCAGTACTTC. It specifies CASSSGTEDIYEQYF.

The chain couples TRBV19 to TRBJ2-3; TRBD2 matches 7 bases. Germline trimming cut 1 base from V and 5 bases from J; bases unmatched to any gene: 6. From germline, CDR1 is LNHDA and CDR2 SQIVND (reference sequence). The CDR3 has 15 amino acids. In nucleotides, the CDR3 is TGTGCCAGTAGTATAGGGACTAGTTGGATAGATACGCAGTATTTT. Residues: CASSIGTSWIDTQYF.

The chain employs TRBV19 and TRBJ2-3, with 8 bases that match TRBD1. The CDR3 has 15 residues. Germline V gene lookup returns CDR1 LNHDA and CDR2 SQIVND (reference sequence). The junction had 7 bases not matched to a gene; V was cut back by 3 bases and J by 5 bases. The CDR3 spells CASSIMDRDLDTQYF. DNA for the CDR3: TGTGCCAGTAGTATCATGGACAGGGACCTAGATACGCAGTATTTT. Using reference TRBV19 and TRBJ2-3 for the parts outside the CDR3, the full variable domain is DGGITQSPKYLFRKEGQNVTLSCEQNLNHDAMYWYRQDPGQGLRLIYYSQIVNDFQKGDIAEGYSVSREKKESFPLTVTSAQKNPTAFYLCASSIMDRDLDTQYFGPGTRLTVL.

The sample holds a few counts of this clone. This chain uses TRBV7-9 with TRBJ1-2; D is possibly TRBD1 (6 bases). The CDR3 covers 14 residues. The V and J ends lost 4 bases and 4 bases respectively, with 13 bases between them. Germline V gene lookup returns CDR1 SEHNR and CDR2 FQNEAQ (reference sequence). CDR3 DNA sequence: TGTGCCAGCAGCTCAGGTGGGGACACCTATGGCTACACCTTC. Its protein product is CASSSGGDTYGYTF.

The rearrangement uses TRBV11-2 and TRBJ2-7, with D unresolved. Germline CDR1 SGHAT, CDR2 FQNNGV. The CDR3 consists of 15 residues. The V gene lost 1 base and the J gene lost 0 bases, with 10 bases spanning the gap. CDR3 loop: CASSLGMGFSYEQYF. The CDR3 DNA follows: TGTGCCAGCAGCTTAGGGATGGGGTTCTCCTACGAGCAGTACTTC. Full variable domain (missing parts from reference TRBV11-2 and TRBJ2-7): EAGVAQSPRYKIIEKRQSVAFWCNPISGHATLYWYQQILGQGPKLLIQFQNNGVVDDSQLPKDRFSAERLKGVDSTLKIQPAKLEDSAVYLCASSLGMGFSYEQYFGPGTRLTVT.

This clone was counted only a few times. The rearrangement links TRBV5-6 to TRBJ1-5; D remains ambiguous. The V end was cut by 0 bases, the J end by 0 bases, with 10 bases between. CDR1 is SGHDT, CDR2 YYEEEE, per germline. CDR3 length equals 16 residues. The CDR3 here is CASSLAGSYSNQPQHF. The CDR3 coding sequence is TGTGCCAGCAGCTTGGCGGGGTCCTATAGCAATCAGCCCCAGCATTTT.

The chain has TRBV5-1 and TRBJ1-3; TRBD1 matches 9 bases. CDR3 size: 15 residues. The J segment lost 7 bases and the V segment lost 5 bases, leaving 10 bases of the junction unmatched. Germline V gene sequence: CDR1 SGHRS, CDR2 YFSETQ. The CDR3 nucleotides read TGCGCCAGCAGGTCCGGGACAGGGAGTTTGAACACCATATATTTT. Translated, it gives CASRSGTGSLNTIYF.

The CDR3 nucleotides read TGTGCCAGCAGTTACTTACCGGGGGACAGTCAGAACACTGAAGCTTTCTTT. The encoded protein is CASSYLPGDSQNTEAFF. The rearrangement uses TRBV6-2 or TRBV6-3 and TRBJ1-1; TRBD1 matches 7 bases. Germline CDR1 is MNHEY and CDR2 is SVGEGT. The ends lost 1 base at V and 1 base at J; junction bases unmatched: 9. This CDR3 contains 17 residues.